This TCR beta chain comes out of a study of blood T cell repertoires in COVID-19. Study context: The origin of the acute and convalescent COVID-19 samples was the United States, Italy and Spain. PBMCs, B-cell-depleted T cells, or T cells provided the cDNA or gDNA that made up the material.

How the authors handled the data: For nucleated cells, counts were estimated from reference gene primer amplification. Measured with immunoSEQ multiplex PCR; TCRdb has only the in-frame clones, and not every one. Clonal size and the V and J genes are those of that table, whereas D and trimming came from the DNA. The table lists about 240,000 clones, approximately 85% of them singletons. This CDR3 has 12 amino acids. Germline CDR1 is SGHTA and CDR2 is FQGTGA. Trimming pared 8 bases from V and 4 bases from J, leaving 12 bases between. The chain links TRBV7-3 to TRBJ2-7; D possibly corresponds to TRBD1 (6 bases). The receptor was isolated from an elderly man with acute or convalescent COVID-19. The sequenced sample consisted of peripheral blood. DNA of the CDR3: TGTGCCAGCGGGGCAGGGGCTTACGAGCAGTACTTC. As protein: CASGAGAYEQYF.